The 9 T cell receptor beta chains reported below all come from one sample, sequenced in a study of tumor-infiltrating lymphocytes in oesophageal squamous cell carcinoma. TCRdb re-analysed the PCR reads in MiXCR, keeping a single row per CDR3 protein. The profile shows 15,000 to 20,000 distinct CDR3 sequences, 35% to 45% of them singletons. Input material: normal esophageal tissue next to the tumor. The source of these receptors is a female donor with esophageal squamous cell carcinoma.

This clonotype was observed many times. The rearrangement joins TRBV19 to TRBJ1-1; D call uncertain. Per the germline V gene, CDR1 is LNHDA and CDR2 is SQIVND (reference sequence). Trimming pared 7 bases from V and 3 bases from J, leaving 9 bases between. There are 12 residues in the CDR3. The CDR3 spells CASIGRYTEAFF. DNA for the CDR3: TGTGCCAGTATAGGGCGGTACACTGAAGCTTTCTTT.

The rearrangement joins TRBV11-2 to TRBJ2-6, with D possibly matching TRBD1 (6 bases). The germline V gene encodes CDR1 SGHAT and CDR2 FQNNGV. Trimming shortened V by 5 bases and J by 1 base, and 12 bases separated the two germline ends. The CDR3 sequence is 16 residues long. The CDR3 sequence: CASSQFQGSGANVLTF. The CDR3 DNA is TGTGCCAGCAGCCAGTTTCAGGGGTCTGGGGCCAACGTCCTGACTTTC.

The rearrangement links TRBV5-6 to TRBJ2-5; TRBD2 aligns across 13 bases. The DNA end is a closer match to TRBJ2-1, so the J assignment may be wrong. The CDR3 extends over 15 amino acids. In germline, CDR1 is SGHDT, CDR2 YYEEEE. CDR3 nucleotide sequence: TGTGCCAGCAGCTTGGCCCAACTAGCGGGAGGGCACCAGTTCTTC. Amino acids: CASSLAQLAGGHQFF.

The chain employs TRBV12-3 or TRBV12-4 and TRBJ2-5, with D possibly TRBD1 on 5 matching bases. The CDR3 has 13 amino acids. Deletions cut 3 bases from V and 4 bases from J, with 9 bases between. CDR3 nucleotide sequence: TGTGCCAGCAGTTTGCCTGGGGCAGAGACCCAGTACTTC. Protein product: CASSLPGAETQYF.

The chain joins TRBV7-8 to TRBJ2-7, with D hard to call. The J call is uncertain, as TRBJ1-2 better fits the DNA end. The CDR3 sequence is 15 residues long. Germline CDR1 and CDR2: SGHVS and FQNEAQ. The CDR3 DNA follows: TGTGCCAGCAGCTTAGTGCCCGGTTCTAACTATGGCTACACCTTC. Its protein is CASSLVPGSNYGYTF.

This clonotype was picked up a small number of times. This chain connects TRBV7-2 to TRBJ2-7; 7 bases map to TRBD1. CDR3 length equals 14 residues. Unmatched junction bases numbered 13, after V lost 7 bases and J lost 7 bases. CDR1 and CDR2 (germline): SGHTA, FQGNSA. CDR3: CASTPGQSYNEQYF. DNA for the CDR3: TGTGCCAGCACCCCGGGACAGTCCTACAATGAGCAGTACTTC.

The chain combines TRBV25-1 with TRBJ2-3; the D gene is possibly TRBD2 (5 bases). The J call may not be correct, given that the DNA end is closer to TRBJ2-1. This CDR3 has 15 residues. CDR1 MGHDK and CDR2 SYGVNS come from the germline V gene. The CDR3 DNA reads TGTGCCAGCAGTGAACACGGGGAGCCCTACAATGAGCAGTTCTTC. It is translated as CASSEHGEPYNEQFF.

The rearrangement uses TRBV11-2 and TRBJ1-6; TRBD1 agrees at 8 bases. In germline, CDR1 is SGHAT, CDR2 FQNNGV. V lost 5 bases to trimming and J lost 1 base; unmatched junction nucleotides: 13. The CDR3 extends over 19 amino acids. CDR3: CASSPGRQGARSYNSPLHF. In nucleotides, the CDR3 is TGTGCCAGCAGCCCGGGGCGCCAGGGGGCACGGTCCTATAATTCACCCCTCCACTTT.

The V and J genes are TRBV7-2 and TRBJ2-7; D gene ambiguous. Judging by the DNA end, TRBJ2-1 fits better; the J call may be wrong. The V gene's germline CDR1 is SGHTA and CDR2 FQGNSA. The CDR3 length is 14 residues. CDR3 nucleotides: TGTGCCAGCAGCTTAGCCTCAGAGCGAGGCGGGCAGTTCTTC. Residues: CASSLASERGGQFF.